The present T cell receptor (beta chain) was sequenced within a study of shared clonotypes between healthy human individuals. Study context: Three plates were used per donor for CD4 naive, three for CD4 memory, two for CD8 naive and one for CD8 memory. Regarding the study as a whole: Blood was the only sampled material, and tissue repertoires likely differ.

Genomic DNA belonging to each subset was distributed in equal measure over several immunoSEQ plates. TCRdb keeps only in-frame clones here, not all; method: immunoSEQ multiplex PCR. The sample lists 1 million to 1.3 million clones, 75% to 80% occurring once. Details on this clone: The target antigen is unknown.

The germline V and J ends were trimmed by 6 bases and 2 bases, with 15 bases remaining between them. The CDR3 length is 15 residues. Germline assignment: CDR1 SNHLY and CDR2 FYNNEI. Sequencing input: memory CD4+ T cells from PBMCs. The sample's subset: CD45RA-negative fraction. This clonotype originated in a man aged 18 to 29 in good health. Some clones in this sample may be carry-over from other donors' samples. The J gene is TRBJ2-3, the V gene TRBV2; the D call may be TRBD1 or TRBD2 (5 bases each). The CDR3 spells CASSPFGAPTDTQYF. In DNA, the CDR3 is TGTGCCAGCAGCCCCTTCGGGGCGCCCACAGATACGCAGTATTTT. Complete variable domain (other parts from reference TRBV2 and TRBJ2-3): EPEVTQTPSHQVTQMGQEVILRCVPISNHLYFYWYRQILGQKVEFLVSFYNNEISEKSEIFDDQFSVERPDGSNFTLKIRSTKLEDSAMYFCASSPFGAPTDTQYFGPGTRLTVL.